Listed below are T cell receptor beta chains from one sample, sequenced in a study of shared clonotypes between healthy human individuals. Sequencing was performed with immunoSEQ multiplex PCR; in TCRdb, only in-frame clones are kept and a portion is missing. The profile covers roughly 2.2 million clones, with around 92% appearing a single time and around 0.35% taken by the ten largest. The sample consisted of naive CD4+ T cells from PBMCs. The receptors here all came from a man in his late teens or twenties in good health. Some clones in this sample may be carry-over from other donors' samples. The CDR3 runs from the conserved cysteine through the conserved F or W. A D gene is named only where the DNA matches it firmly. Part of the rows lack a size; the others show once, few, many or a class for expanded clones.

j_call clone_size d_call v_call cdr3_nt cdr3_aa
TRBJ2-7 once . TRBV25-1 TGTGCCAGCACCCAAGGGAACAGCGTGGGGGAGCAGTACTTC CASTQGNSVGEQYF
TRBJ2-7 . . TRBV6-6 TGTGCCAGCAGTTACGCAGGGAGCTCCTACGAGCAGTACTTC CASSYAGSSYEQYF
TRBJ2-5 . . TRBV5-1 TGCGCCAGCAGCGTACCAGGTTACGAGACCCAGTACTTC CASSVPGYETQYF
TRBJ2-7 . TRBD1 TRBV27 TGTGCCAGCAGTGTACAGGGGGCCACTCTTTCCTACGAGCAGTACTTC CASSVQGATLSYEQYF
TRBJ2-1 . . TRBV14 TGTGCCAGCAGCCAAGACAGGGTTATCTACAATGAGCAGTTCTTC CASSQDRVIYNEQFF
TRBJ2-3 . TRBD2 TRBV27 TGTGCCAGCAGCCCGGGACTAGCGGGAGATACGCAGTATTTT CASSPGLAGDTQYF
TRBJ2-7 . TRBD2 TRBV4-3 TGCGCCAGCAGCCAAGATTGGGCGACTAGCGGGGCGGACGAGCAGTACTTC CASSQDWATSGADEQYF
TRBJ1-4 . . TRBV29-1 TGCAGCGTTGGGGGGTCCGGAGATGCAACTAATGAAAAACTGTTTTTT CSVGGSGDATNEKLFF
TRBJ1-1 . . TRBV10-3 TGTGCCAGCAGTGAATTGAAACGGGGGGCGTTTGAAGCTTTCTTT CASSELKRGAFEAFF
TRBJ2-3 . . TRBV6-1 TGTGCCAGCAGTGAACACGGCCGCCGCGATACGCAGTATTTT CASSEHGRRDTQYF
TRBJ1-2 . . TRBV28 TGTGCCAGCAGTTTGACAGTAGGCCGTCGGGGCTACACCTTC CASSLTVGRRGYTF